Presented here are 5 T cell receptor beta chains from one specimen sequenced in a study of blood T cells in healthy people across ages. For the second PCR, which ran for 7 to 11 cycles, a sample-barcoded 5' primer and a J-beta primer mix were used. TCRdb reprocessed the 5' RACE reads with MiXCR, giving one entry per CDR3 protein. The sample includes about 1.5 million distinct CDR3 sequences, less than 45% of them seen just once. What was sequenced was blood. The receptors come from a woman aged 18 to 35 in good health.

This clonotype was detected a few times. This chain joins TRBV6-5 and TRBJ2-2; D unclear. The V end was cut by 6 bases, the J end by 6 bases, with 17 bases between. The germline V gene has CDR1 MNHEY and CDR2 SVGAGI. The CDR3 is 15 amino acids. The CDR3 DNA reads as TGTGCCAGCAGGCTCGATTTGACACTGGCCGGGGAGCTGTTTTTT. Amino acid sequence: CASRLDLTLAGELFF.

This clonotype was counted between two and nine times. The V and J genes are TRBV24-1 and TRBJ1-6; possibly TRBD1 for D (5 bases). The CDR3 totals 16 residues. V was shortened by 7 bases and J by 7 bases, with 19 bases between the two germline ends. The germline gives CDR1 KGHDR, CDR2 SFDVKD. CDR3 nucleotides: TGTGCCACCAGGGGCCTCCCGGGGCCCTTAAATTCACCCCTCCACTTT. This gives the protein CATRGLPGPLNSPLHF.

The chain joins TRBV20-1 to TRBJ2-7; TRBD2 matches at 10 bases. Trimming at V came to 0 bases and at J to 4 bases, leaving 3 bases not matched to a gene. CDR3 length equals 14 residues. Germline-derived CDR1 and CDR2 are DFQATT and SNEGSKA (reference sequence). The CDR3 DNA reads TGCAGTGCTAGAGATGCTAGCGGGAGATACGAGCAGTACTTC. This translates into CSARDASGRYEQYF.

Here the CDR3 reads CASSMVQGNTGELFF. In nucleotides, the CDR3 is TGTGCCAGTAGTATGGTACAGGGGAACACCGGGGAGCTGTTTTTT. The J gene is TRBJ2-2, the V gene TRBV19, with a weak D call TRBD1 (6 bases). The V gene's germline CDR1 is LNHDA and CDR2 SQIVND (reference sequence). The CDR3 loop spans 15 amino acids. The V end was cut by 3 bases, the J end by 1 base, with 9 bases between. Full variable domain (missing parts from reference TRBV19 and TRBJ2-2): DGGITQSPKYLFRKEGQNVTLSCEQNLNHDAMYWYRQDPGQGLRLIYYSQIVNDFQKGDIAEGYSVSREKKESFPLTVTSAQKNPTAFYLCASSMVQGNTGELFFGEGSRLTVL.

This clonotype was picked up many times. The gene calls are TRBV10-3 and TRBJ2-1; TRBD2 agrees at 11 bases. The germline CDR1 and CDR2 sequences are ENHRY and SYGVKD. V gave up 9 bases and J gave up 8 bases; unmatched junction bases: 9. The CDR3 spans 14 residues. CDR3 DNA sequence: TGTGCCATTGGAACTAGCGGGGGCTTGGATGAGCAGTTCTTC. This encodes CAIGTSGGLDEQFF.